The clone carrying this TCR beta chain occurred a few times. Its antigen is not identified. Germline values: CDR1 GTSNPN, CDR2 SVGIG (reference sequence). CDR3 length: 13 amino acids. The ends were cut back, 4 bases at V and 5 bases at J, with 11 bases in the middle. TCR beta VDJ and CDR3 profiles were obtained from a genomic DNA template. TCRdb reprocessed the reads with MiXCR, giving one entry per CDR3 protein. Found here are about 240,000 distinct CDR3 sequences, around half of them singletons; the top ten hold 7% to 9.5%. These data originate in a study of CD8+CD57+ T cells in acquired aplastic anemia. Whole-study context: Each DNA sample taken from sorted CD4+ and CD8+ cells came to 2.5 to 4 ug on average.

Study outcomes and limitations: CD8+ Simpson's diversity did not differ significantly between patients and controls.

Only patients with CD8+CD57+ cell expansion on flow cytometry were chosen for sequencing. Source material: sorted CD4+, CD8+, or CD8+CD57+ T cells (not recorded which) from PBMCs. This rearrangement joins TRBV30 to TRBJ1-4; D uncertain. This TCR came from a human donor with aplastic anemia. The CDR3 DNA is TGTGCCTGGACGACCCAGGCGAATGAAAAACTGTTTTTT. Residues: CAWTTQANEKLFF.